This passage covers 32 T cell receptor beta chains from one sample sequenced in a study of T-cell memory formation after mild COVID-19. TCRdb reprocessed the 5' RACE reads via MiXCR and lists one record per CDR3 protein. The sample comprises about 190,000 distinct CDR3 sequences, roughly 23% of which are singletons, and more than 20% rests with the top ten. The sequenced sample consisted of PBMCs or a T cell subset sorted from them (not recorded which). These receptors all stem from an adult woman who had mild COVID-19 (a few samples of this study predate the infection). Cell type and time point are not known.

The chain combines TRBV4-2 with TRBJ2-7; D is perhaps TRBD2 (5 bases). The CDR3 sequence is 14 residues long. Trimming cost V 3 bases and J 7 bases, with 16 bases left between them. CDR1 and CDR2 from the germline V gene are LGHNA and YNFKEQ. CDR3 protein: CASSHGMNRGEQYF. The CDR3 coding sequence is TGTGCCAGCAGCCACGGGATGAACCGTGGTGAGCAGTACTTC.

CDR3 in DNA: TGTGCCTGGAACAGGGAGGGTAACAATGAGCAGTTCTTC. It yields the protein CAWNREGNNEQFF. This chain connects TRBV30 to TRBJ2-1; a possible D gene is TRBD2 (7 bases). The V end was cut by 4 bases, the J end by 5 bases, with 12 bases between. In germline, CDR1 is GTSNPN, CDR2 SVGIG (reference sequence). The length of the CDR3 is 13 residues. The full variable domain, with the rest looked up from reference TRBV30 and TRBJ2-1, is SQTIHQWPATLVQPVGSPLSLECTVEGTSNPNLYWYRQAAGRGLQLLFYSVGIGQISSEVPQNLSASRPQDRQFILSSKKLLLSDSGFYLCAWNREGNNEQFFGPGTRLTVL.

This clonotype was found once. This chain joins TRBV7-9 and TRBJ2-7, with 10 bases fitting TRBD2. Germline values: CDR1 SEHNR, CDR2 FQNEAQ (reference sequence). There are 17 residues in the CDR3. J was trimmed by 4 bases and V by 8 bases; bases with no gene match: 17. The CDR3 sequence: CASGGSDQREGLYEQYF. In DNA, the CDR3 is TGTGCCAGCGGGGGGTCGGACCAGCGGGAGGGACTTTACGAGCAGTACTTC.

The chain recombines TRBV9 with TRBJ1-2, with 9 bases matching TRBD1. The CDR3 contains 16 residues. CDR1 and CDR2 (germline): SGDLS, YYNGEE. With 0 bases clipped from V and 3 bases from J, the junction kept 6 bases outside the gene matches. The CDR3 DNA reads as TGTGCCAGCAGCGTAGCCCGGGACAGGGAGGACTATGGCTACACCTTC. As protein: CASSVARDREDYGYTF.

Here the CDR3 DNA reads TGCGCCAGCAGCGTTGACGATAGCAATCAGCCCCAGCATTTT. It encodes CASSVDDSNQPQHF. This chain uses TRBV5-1 with TRBJ1-5; D uncertain. Germline V gives CDR1 SGHRS, CDR2 YFSETQ. The germline V and J ends were trimmed by 4 bases and 0 bases, with 8 bases remaining between them. The CDR3 is 14 amino acids. The variable domain in full, completed from reference TRBV5-1 and TRBJ1-5, reads KAGVTQTPRYLIKTRGQQVTLSCSPISGHRSVSWYQQTPGQGLQFLFEYFSETQRNKGNFPGRFSGRQFSNSRSEMNVSTLELGDSALYLCASSVDDSNQPQHFGDGTRLSIL.

A few counts support this clonotype. This chain connects TRBV21-1 to TRBJ2-7; the D call of TRBD1 is as the table states it, not checked on the DNA. TRBV21-1 is listed as a pseudogene. CDR3 size: 18 residues. The CDR3 region has the DNA TGTGCCAGCAGCAAAGATGACCTCAGGACAGGGCTCCAGATCGAGCAGTACTTC. Encoded protein: CASSKDDLRTGLQIEQYF.

This clonotype was recorded a few times. The chain links TRBV4-2 to TRBJ1-1; maybe TRBD1 (6 bases). The V gene's germline CDR1 is LGHNA and CDR2 YNFKEQ. The CDR3 runs 13 residues. Trimming stripped 1 base from V and 8 bases from J, with 11 bases between. Here the CDR3 DNA reads TGTGCCAGCAGCCAAGCCCAGGGGAGAGAAGCTTTCTTT. Encoded protein: CASSQAQGREAFF.

This clonotype was picked up many times. This sequence joins TRBV27 and TRBJ2-7; 7 bases fit TRBD1. The CDR3 is 13 residues long. The V and J ends lost 5 bases and 1 base, in that order; junction bases with no gene match: 2. Germline CDR1 MNHEY, CDR2 SMNVEV (reference sequence). This chain's CDR3 is CASSRDSSYEQYF. For the CDR3, the DNA is TGTGCCAGCAGTAGGGACAGTTCCTACGAGCAGTACTTC.

The chain combines TRBV11-2 with TRBJ2-7; 9 bases are shared with TRBD1. With 4 bases clipped from V and 3 bases from J, the junction kept 13 bases outside the gene matches. Germline-derived CDR1 and CDR2 are SGHAT and FQNNGV. The CDR3 sequence is 17 residues long. The CDR3 reads CASSSGGQGDYGYEQYF. The CDR3 DNA is TGTGCCAGCAGCTCCGGGGGACAGGGCGACTACGGCTACGAGCAGTACTTC. Together with reference TRBV11-2 and TRBJ2-7, the CDR3 gives the full variable domain: EAGVAQSPRYKIIEKRQSVAFWCNPISGHATLYWYQQILGQGPKLLIQFQNNGVVDDSQLPKDRFSAERLKGVDSTLKIQPAKLEDSAVYLCASSSGGQGDYGYEQYFGPGTRLTVT.

This clonotype was seen repeatedly, ten times or more. The chain couples TRBV15 to TRBJ2-1, with TRBD2 matching 7 bases. Per the germline V gene, CDR1 is LNHNV and CDR2 is YYDKDF (reference sequence). The CDR3 has 13 residues. J was trimmed by 7 bases and V by 2 bases; bases with no gene match: 2. As DNA, the CDR3 is TGTGCCACCAGCAGAAGACTAGCTAATGAGCAGTTCTTC. Protein sequence: CATSRRLANEQFF.

Concerning this clonotype itself: One end of the junction varies from germline; a read error may be responsible. The chain joins TRBV20-1 to TRBJ2-3, with D perhaps assigned TRBD1 or TRBD2 (5 bases each). Per germline, CDR1 DFQATT and CDR2 SNEGSKA (reference sequence). The CDR3 runs 17 residues. The CDR3 spells CSARGPGGLVSTDTQYF. For the CDR3, the DNA is TGCAGTGCCAGAGGCCCTGGGGGTCTAGTGAGCACAGATACGCAGTATTTT.

This clonotype was seen more than once but under ten times. The CDR3 spells CASSLSPGAGGPNSNEQFF. Written as DNA, the CDR3 is TGTGCCAGCAGCCTAAGCCCCGGAGCGGGAGGGCCAAACTCGAATGAGCAGTTCTTC. V and J are TRBV7-9 and TRBJ2-1, with 10 bases fitting TRBD2. Looked up from germline, CDR1 is SEHNR and CDR2 is FQNEAQ (reference sequence). The CDR3 covers 19 residues. The V gene end was trimmed by 5 bases and the J gene end by 7 bases; junction bases not matched to a gene: 20.

The rearrangement joins TRBV7-9 to TRBJ2-7; TRBD2 matches at 7 bases. V shed 5 bases, J shed 0 bases, and the junction held 7 bases outside the gene matches. CDR1 and CDR2 (germline): SEHNR, FQNEAQ (reference sequence). This CDR3 comprises 15 residues. This CDR3 is CASSPWGGSSYEQYF. The CDR3 DNA sequence: TGTGCCAGCAGCCCTTGGGGCGGGAGCTCCTACGAGCAGTACTTC.

The sample holds a few counts of this clonotype. The genes are TRBV30 and TRBJ2-5, with D uncertain. V was pared by 0 bases and J by 5 bases, with 7 bases between. Germline-derived CDR1 and CDR2 are GTSNPN and SVGIG (reference sequence). The CDR3 has 12 residues. The CDR3: CAWSVVWETQYF. Written as DNA, the CDR3 is TGTGCCTGGAGTGTCGTTTGGGAGACCCAGTACTTC.

This chain connects TRBV7-6 to TRBJ2-1; the D is unclear. Germline V lookup: CDR1 SGHVS, CDR2 FNYEAQ. V lost 0 bases and J lost 8, with 8 bases in between. The CDR3 contains 13 residues. CDR3 in DNA: TGTGCCAGCAGCTTAGCGCGGATCGATGAGCAGTTCTTC. Amino acid sequence: CASSLARIDEQFF.

The chain employs TRBV4-1 and TRBJ1-1, with D unresolved. CDR3 length: 13 amino acids. The germline gives CDR1 MGHRA, CDR2 YSYEKL. V gave up 2 bases and J gave up 6 bases, with 10 bases separating them. CDR3 in DNA: TGCGCCAGCAGCCAACTTAATGGCGCTGAAGCTTTCTTT. Translated: CASSQLNGAEAFF.

V usage is TRBV5-1 and J usage is TRBJ2-1, with 9 bases identical to TRBD2. J was trimmed by 5 bases and V by 1 base; bases with no gene match: 7. Germline V lookup: CDR1 SGHRS, CDR2 YFSETQ. The CDR3 contains 16 residues. DNA of the CDR3: TGCGCCAGCAGCTTGTGGGGGACTAGCCCCGACAATGAGCAGTTCTTC. Its translation is CASSLWGTSPDNEQFF.

This clonotype occurred a few times. The chain's CDR3 is CASSLSGGGNGYTF. The DNA for the CDR3 is TGTGCCAGCAGTTTATCTGGGGGCGGGAATGGCTACACCTTC. The gene calls are TRBV27 and TRBJ1-2; D possibly corresponds to TRBD1 (6 bases). Trimming took 0 bases from V and 6 from J, leaving 11 bases between them. Germline values: CDR1 MNHEY, CDR2 SMNVEV (reference sequence). This CDR3 spans 14 amino acids.

V and J are TRBV20-1 and TRBJ2-1, with D perhaps given as TRBD1 or TRBD2 (6 bases each). The CDR3 is 15 amino acids. Germline assignment: CDR1 DFQATT and CDR2 SNEGSKA (reference sequence). Trimming removed 3 bases from V and 3 bases from J, with 15 bases in between. CDR3 amino acids: CSASWREGGYNEQFF. The DNA of the CDR3 is TGCAGTGCTAGTTGGCGGGAAGGGGGCTACAATGAGCAGTTCTTC.

This clonotype came up a few times. V usage is TRBV28 and J usage is TRBJ2-1; D is unresolved. Germline V lookup: CDR1 MDHEN, CDR2 SYDVKM. V lost 2 bases to trimming and J lost 10 bases, with 12 bases between them. This CDR3 has 13 amino acids. CDR3 nucleotide sequence: TGTGCCAGCAGTTTAAAGCTCCCTAGAGAGCAGTTCTTC. It specifies CASSLKLPREQFF.

This clonotype was found many times. This sequence joins TRBV15 and TRBJ2-1; no clear D gene. CDR1 is LNHNV and CDR2 is YYDKDF in the germline V gene (reference sequence). CDR3 length: 15 residues. V shed 1 base and J shed 7 bases, with 14 bases lying between them. In DNA, the CDR3 is TGTGCCACCAGCAGAGTGTTAGGTAGAGGTAATGAGCAGTTCTTC. It translates to CATSRVLGRGNEQFF.

The chain links TRBV7-6 to TRBJ2-5, with D hard to call. In germline, CDR1 is SGHVS, CDR2 FNYEAQ. The CDR3 loop spans 13 amino acids. Trimming cost V 3 bases and J 2 bases, with 7 bases left between them. The CDR3 nucleotides are TGTGCCAGCAGCTTGCGGCTACAAGAGACCCAGTACTTC. Residues: CASSLRLQETQYF.

This clonotype was seen a handful of times. The chain combines TRBV6-5 with TRBJ2-1; tentative D call: TRBD2 (5 bases). V lost 2 bases to trimming and J lost 0 bases, with 5 bases between them. Looked up from germline, CDR1 is MNHEY and CDR2 is SVGAGI. This CDR3 contains 14 residues. This CDR3 is CASSYGGSYNEQFF. Here the CDR3 DNA reads TGTGCCAGCAGTTACGGAGGCTCCTACAATGAGCAGTTCTTC.

V and J are TRBV5-6 and TRBJ2-3, with D possibly TRBD1 on 6 matching bases. V lost 4 bases and J lost 0, with 9 bases in between. From germline, CDR1 is SGHDT and CDR2 YYEEEE. CDR3 length: 14 residues. The CDR3 region is CASSLQGSTDTQYF. The CDR3 DNA sequence: TGTGCCAGCAGCCTACAGGGTAGCACAGATACGCAGTATTTT. Together with reference TRBV5-6 and TRBJ2-3, the CDR3 gives the full variable domain: DAGVTQSPTHLIKTRGQQVTLRCSPKSGHDTVSWYQQALGQGPQFIFQYYEEEERQRGNFPDRFSGHQFPNYSSELNVNALLLGDSALYLCASSLQGSTDTQYFGPGTRLTVL.

This clonotype was seen only a few times. This chain joins TRBV7-2 and TRBJ2-7, with D perhaps matching TRBD2 (6 bases). The V and J ends lost 6 bases and 0 bases respectively, with 15 bases between them. The CDR3 consists of 15 residues. CDR1 is SGHTA, CDR2 FQGNSA, per germline. This CDR3 reads CASSSFSGVSYEQYF. The DNA for the CDR3 is TGTGCCAGCAGTTCTTTTAGCGGAGTCTCCTACGAGCAGTACTTC.

The sample holds a few counts of this clonotype. This rearrangement joins TRBV9 to TRBJ2-7; a weak D match, TRBD2 (5 bases). V lost 2 bases, J lost 4 bases, and 13 bases lay in between. CDR1 and CDR2 from the germline V gene are SGDLS and YYNGEE. CDR3 size: 14 residues. CDR3 nucleotide sequence: TGTGCCAGCAGCGTGGCCAGCGGCCTATACGAGCAGTACTTC. This gives the protein CASSVASGLYEQYF. Using reference TRBV9 and TRBJ2-7 for the parts outside the CDR3, the full variable domain is DSGVTQTPKHLITATGQRVTLRCSPRSGDLSVYWYQQSLDQGLQFLIQYYNGEERAKGNILERFSAQQFPDLHSELNLSSLELGDSALYFCASSVASGLYEQYFGPGTRLTVT.

V and J are TRBV12-3 or TRBV12-4 and TRBJ2-3; D call uncertain. Trimming left V 1 base short and J 1 base short, with 12 bases between. This CDR3 has 16 amino acids. DNA for the CDR3: TGTGCCAGCAGTTTAGTGCTCTCTGGAGGCACAGATACGCAGTATTTT. It specifies CASSLVLSGGTDTQYF.

V gene TRBV7-8 combines with J gene TRBJ1-1; 8 bases are shared with TRBD1. Germline CDR1 reads SGHVS; CDR2 reads FQNEAQ. This CDR3 is built from 14 residues. Germline trimming cut 5 bases from V and 6 bases from J; bases unmatched to any gene: 8. The DNA for the CDR3 is TGTGCCAGCAGCCCTGGACAGGGAGTCGCTGAAGCTTTCTTT. It translates to CASSPGQGVAEAFF.

The chain has TRBV24-1 and TRBJ2-7; D remains unclear. Germline-derived CDR1 and CDR2 are KGHDR and SFDVKD. This CDR3 comprises 12 residues. V dropped 3 bases and J dropped 3 bases, with 5 bases sitting between them. Here the CDR3 reads CATSDGDYEQYF. CDR3 nucleotides: TGTGCCACCAGTGATGGGGACTACGAGCAGTACTTC.

This clonotype showed up just a few times. The chain combines TRBV19 with TRBJ2-3, with D unclear. CDR3 length: 16 amino acids. CDR1 is LNHDA and CDR2 is SQIVND in the germline V gene (reference sequence). The V end lost 5 bases, the J end lost 0 bases, and 15 bases lay between the germline ends. The CDR3 loop reads CASSVGFVPSTDTQYF. CDR3 DNA: TGTGCCAGTAGTGTGGGATTTGTACCTAGCACAGATACGCAGTATTTT.

This clonotype was found a few times. This chain connects TRBV9 to TRBJ1-1, with 8 bases that match TRBD1. CDR1 SGDLS and CDR2 YYNGEE come from the germline V gene. V was clipped by 0 bases and J by 6 bases; unmatched bases: 1. The CDR3 runs 13 residues. CDR3 sequence reads: CASSVGTGSEAFF. CDR3 coding DNA: TGTGCCAGCAGCGTAGGGACAGGGTCTGAAGCTTTCTTT.

The CDR3 reads CASSPGDTSTDTQYF. The CDR3 bases are TGTGCCAGCAGCCCGGGGGACACGTCCACAGATACGCAGTATTTT. The rearrangement uses TRBV5-7 and TRBJ2-3; D is possibly TRBD1 or TRBD2 (6 bases each). TRBV5-7 is an open reading frame, and its role is uncertain. The CDR3 totals 15 residues. The V gene lost 4 bases and the J gene lost 2 bases, with 14 bases spanning the gap.